This T cell receptor beta chain was sequenced during a study of cytomegalovirus exposure and HLA in healthy donors. This clone was detected a few times. Its antigen is unknown. Study-level points and caveats: Later analysis identified about 18,000 TCR beta sequences associated with HLA alleles, using a false discovery rate threshold of 0.05.

13 Jbeta primers and 60 Vbeta primers were used for the PCR. Sequenced by immunoSEQ multiplex PCR; TCRdb stores in-frame clones only, minus some. This sample has 150,000 to 250,000 clones; around three quarters occur once, and the top ten carry approximately 2.1%. Sample: PBMCs. This sequence was found in a man between 25 and 39 years old in good health and CMV-seronegative.

CDR3 nucleotides: TGTGCCAGCAGTTTGGTGGGGGCCTATCAGCCCCAGCATTTT. Translation gives CASSLVGAYQPQHF. The rearrangement uses TRBV28 and TRBJ1-5; TRBD1 might be the D (6 bases). Deletions cut 3 bases from V and 5 bases from J, with 11 bases between. This CDR3 spans 14 amino acids. In germline, CDR1 is MDHEN, CDR2 SYDVKM.